The rows below give T cell receptor beta chains drawn from one sample of a study of T cells after yellow fever vaccination. TCRdb itself ran the 5' RACE reads through MiXCR, one entry per CDR3 protein. Of approximately 510,000 distinct CDR3 sequences listed, about a fifth are singletons. Sequencing used PBMCs, obtained roughly 20 days after the first yellow fever vaccination. The receptor set was obtained from a man between 18 and 29 years old who received the YFV17D yellow fever vaccine. The CDR3 runs from the conserved cysteine through the conserved F or W. Each record gives: J gene, clone size, D gene, V gene, CDR3 DNA, CDR3 protein. A D gene is named only where the DNA matches it firmly. Rows give clone size only sometimes, using once, few, many, or a class for an expanded clone.

TRBJ2-1,-,-,TRBV30,TGTGCCTGGGGGGCTTCCTACAATGAGCAGTTCTTC,CAWGASYNEQFF
TRBJ2-1,few,-,TRBV5-1,TGCGCCAGCAGCTTGGCCACGGGGCAGACCGGACATGAGCAGTTCTTC,CASSLATGQTGHEQFF
TRBJ2-1,few,-,TRBV19,TGTGCCAGTAACTCTCCCGACAATGAGCAGTTCTTC,CASNSPDNEQFF
TRBJ2-3,-,-,TRBV5-5,TGTGCCAGCAGCATTGGGGATTTCACGCAGTATTTT,CASSIGDFTQYF
TRBJ1-2,many,-,TRBV7-9,TGTGCCAGCAGCCAGGGCGGTGGCTACACCTTC,CASSQGGGYTF
TRBJ1-6,many,-,TRBV7-2,TGTGCCAGCAGCTCAGACATACCAGGGTTTTCACCCCTCCACTTT,CASSSDIPGFSPLHF
TRBJ2-7,-,TRBD1,TRBV5-1,TGCGCCAGCAGCTTGGGGCTGCCGGGACAGGGCTACGAGCAGTACTTC,CASSLGLPGQGYEQYF
TRBJ2-5,few,TRBD2,TRBV6-1,TGTGCCAGCAGTGACCGAAGCGGGGGGGCCGTTTGGGAGACCCAGTACTTC,CASSDRSGGAVWETQYF
TRBJ2-3,few,-,TRBV5-6,TGTGCCAGCAGCTTCGGATACACAGATACGCAGTATTTT,CASSFGYTDTQYF
TRBJ2-2,few,-,TRBV4-1,TGCGCCAGCAGCCAAGAATCCGAAGACGGGGAGCTGTTTTTT,CASSQESEDGELFF
TRBJ2-3,few,-,TRBV10-3,TGTGCCATCAGTGAGTCTGGGACCACAGATACGCAGTATTTT,CAISESGTTDTQYF
TRBJ2-7,-,TRBD2,TRBV5-5,TGTGCCAGCCGACATAGCGGGGAAAGCTCCTACGAGCAGTACTTC,CASRHSGESSYEQYF
TRBJ1-5,-,-,TRBV12-3/TRBV12-4,TGTGCCAGCAGTTTATCGATCAGCAATCAGCCCCAGCATTTT,CASSLSISNQPQHF
TRBJ1-5,-,-,TRBV4-1,TGCGCCAGCAGCTGGACATTTAGCAATCAGCCCCAGCATTTT,CASSWTFSNQPQHF
TRBJ2-1,-,-,TRBV6-5,TGTGCCAGCAGTTACTCGGCGGCTAGCTATGAGCAGTTCTTC,CASSYSAASYEQFF
TRBJ1-3,few,-,TRBV27,TGTGCCAGCAGTGGGGATGTCGCTGGAAACACCATATATTTT,CASSGDVAGNTIYF
TRBJ1-6,once,TRBD1,TRBV20-1,TGCAGTGCAAGACAGGGGGGTAACTATAATTCACCCCTCCACTTT,CSARQGGNYNSPLHF
TRBJ2-2,-,-,TRBV6-5,TGTGCCAGCAGTTACTCCGGGACAAACCTCCCCGGGGAGCTGTTTTTT,CASSYSGTNLPGELFF
TRBJ2-1,few,TRBD2,TRBV28,TGTGCCCTTAGCGGGGGGGTTTACAATGAGCAGTTCTTC,CALSGGVYNEQFF
TRBJ2-3,-,-,TRBV4-1,TGCGCCAGCAGCCAAGATATCTGGTCTAGCGAATGGGGACGGGCCACAGATACGCAGTATTTT,CASSQDIWSSEWGRATDTQYF
TRBJ2-7,-,-,TRBV20-1,TGCAGTGCGGGGGACACGACCTACGAGCAGTACTTC,CSAGDTTYEQYF
TRBJ2-3,-,-,TRBV7-2,TGTGCCAGCAGCTTTAATTTCGGCGGGGAGCAGTATTTT,CASSFNFGGEQYF
TRBJ1-6,-,TRBD1,TRBV27,TGTGCCAGCAGAAGGGACAGTCCTCCTTCACCCCTCCACTTT,CASRRDSPPSPLHF
TRBJ1-2,-,TRBD1,TRBV6-1,TGTGCCAGCAGGTCGGGACAGACCTATGGCTACACCTTC,CASRSGQTYGYTF